This T cell receptor (beta chain) was captured in a study of breast tumors, draining lymph nodes, adjacent tissues. Study-level results: Most tumor T cells seemingly derive from lymph node, then expand in tumor. Tumor T cell lymph node origin was a supported hypothesis, not proven. Luminal-like breast cancer showed significantly higher tumor–nontumor repertoire similarity than basal-like. Tumor TCR diversity was below lymph nodes but above nontumor tissue.

On this clonotype: Its antigen is unknown.

Axillary draining lymph nodes of breast cancer patients supplied the node samples. CDR3 length: 15 residues. Germline values: CDR1 MNHEY, CDR2 SMNVEV (reference sequence). V lost 6 bases and J lost 2, with 15 bases in between. TCRdb called the multiplex PCR reads again in MiXCR, with one record for every CDR3 protein. The sample consists of about 230,000 distinct CDR3 sequences, approximately 31% of them appearing once. This receptor was taken from a female donor with breast cancer. Some clones in this sample may be carry-over from other donors' samples. The chain employs TRBV27 and TRBJ2-3; possible D gene TRBD2, 5 bases. What was sequenced was axillary lymph node tissue. DNA of the CDR3: TGTGCCAGCAGGCCCACTAGACTTTACACAGATACGCAGTATTTT. Translation gives CASRPTRLYTDTQYF.